The T cell receptor beta chain under discussion was sequenced for a study of blood T cells in healthy people across ages. Comments on this clonotype: The antigen is undetermined.

With a J-beta primer mix and a sample-barcoded 5' primer, a second PCR ran about 6 to 11 cycles. Every sample gave at least 3 million paired-end reads containing CDR3. Each CDR3 protein is one row after TCRdb ran MiXCR on the 5' RACE reads. The sample includes approximately 940,000 distinct CDR3 sequences, around 48% of them seen just once. The CDR3 covers 13 residues. Germline CDR1 reads DFQATT; CDR2 reads SNEGSKA (reference sequence). V lost 6 bases, J lost 1 base, and 10 bases lay in between. Caucasian, healthy and from Russia, the donors were aged between roughly 6 and 95. Notes on the study in general: Any conclusive comparison of naive versus antigen-experienced cells was prevented by using unsorted PBMCs.

V usage is TRBV20-1 and J usage is TRBJ1-5, with D possibly being TRBD1 (5 bases). The clonotype comes from a man aged 25-40 years in good health. The sequencing input was blood. CDR3 sequence (DNA): TGCAGTGCCGAGGGGCGGAGCAATCAGCCCCAGCATTTT. Translation gives CSAEGRSNQPQHF.